Described below is a single TCR beta chain sequence and its context. One entry per CDR3 protein results from TCRdb running MiXCR on the 5' RACE reads. The sample contains around 570,000 distinct CDR3 sequences, around a tenth of which appear only once. Trimming pared 0 bases from V and 6 bases from J, leaving 12 bases between. This CDR3 has 14 residues. The germline CDR1 and CDR2 sequences are LNHNV and YYDKDF (reference sequence). This specimen comes from a study of identical twins. A further study also used this sample, focusing on yellow fever vaccine responses in identical twins.

The specimen was PBMCs. The gene calls are TRBV15 and TRBJ2-7; maybe TRBD1 (5 bases). The receptor was derived from a woman between 18 and 30 years old in good health. The CDR3 DNA sequence: TGTGCCACCAGCAGAGATCGGGCAGGGTTCGAGCAGTACTTC. Translation gives CATSRDRAGFEQYF.